Presented here are 28 T cell receptor beta chains from one specimen sequenced in a study of T cell responses to AZD1222 COVID-19 vaccine. Assay used: immunoSEQ multiplex PCR; TCRdb lists only in-frame clones, some missing. Of about 130,000 clones in the sample, approximately 90% were seen once. The input for sequencing was peripheral blood, taken on day 0 of AZD1222 vaccination. These receptor sequences come from an adult in good health.

This clone was seen a handful of times. The chain uses TRBV5-1 and TRBJ1-1, with 11 bases identical to TRBD1. V lost 1 base to trimming and J lost 10 bases; unmatched junction nucleotides: 9. This CDR3 contains 15 residues. Per germline, CDR1 SGHRS and CDR2 YFSETQ. CDR3 bases: TGCGCCAGCAGCTTGCGGACAGGGGGCATTGAGGGAGCTTTCTTT. The encoded protein is CASSLRTGGIEGAFF.

The chain links TRBV2 to TRBJ1-4, with D possibly being TRBD1 (5 bases). The V gene's germline CDR1 is SNHLY and CDR2 FYNNEI. The CDR3 consists of 14 residues. Trimming took off 7 bases at V and 8 bases at J, with 17 bases between the two ends. The CDR3 DNA is TGTGCCAGCAACGGGGGGGGTTTTGGCGAAAAACTGTTTTTT. Translated, it gives CASNGGGFGEKLFF.

CDR3 in amino acids: CASSLANRVSYNEQFF. The CDR3 DNA follows: TGCGCCAGCAGCTTGGCCAACAGGGTCTCCTACAATGAGCAGTTCTTC. The chain has TRBV5-1 and TRBJ2-1; D perhaps matches TRBD1 (6 bases). Looked up from germline, CDR1 is SGHRS and CDR2 is YFSETQ. The CDR3 consists of 16 residues. The ends were cut back, 0 bases at V and 0 bases at J, with 10 bases in the middle.

V gene TRBV5-1 combines with J gene TRBJ2-7, with 8 positions matching TRBD1. The CDR3 has 15 amino acids. V lost 3 bases and J lost 7; bases outside the gene matches: 12. Germline CDR1 and CDR2: SGHRS and YFSETQ. The CDR3 protein is CASSSQGTGLVEQYF. CDR3 DNA sequence: TGCGCCAGCAGCTCACAGGGGACAGGTTTGGTGGAGCAGTACTTC.

The chain recombines TRBV5-1 with TRBJ1-1; D possibly corresponds to TRBD1 (6 bases). In germline, CDR1 is SGHRS, CDR2 YFSETQ. The ends were cut back, 1 base at V and 3 bases at J, with 16 bases in the middle. CDR3 length equals 16 residues. The CDR3 protein is CASSLIPSAGDTEAFF. CDR3 nucleotides: TGCGCCAGCAGCTTGATACCATCCGCAGGGGACACTGAAGCTTTCTTT.

V and J are TRBV7-2 and TRBJ1-5; D remains unclear. This CDR3 has 12 residues. Trimming pared 2 bases from V and 11 bases from J, leaving 10 bases between. Germline V CDR1 and CDR2: SGHTA, FQGNSA. CDR3 DNA sequence: TGTGCCAGCAGCTTACCAAACATGGCCCAGCATTTT. It yields the protein CASSLPNMAQHF. Supplemented by reference TRBV7-2 and TRBJ1-5, the full variable domain reads GAGVSQSPSNKVTEKGKDVELRCDPISGHTALYWYRQSLGQGLEFLIYFQGNSAPDKSGLPSDRFSAERTGGSVSTLTIQRTQQEDSAVYLCASSLPNMAQHFGDGTRLSIL.

The CDR3 here is CASSLNNQPQHF. CDR3 in DNA: TGTGCCAGCAGTTTAAACAATCAGCCCCAGCATTTT. V usage is TRBV12-3 or TRBV12-4 and J usage is TRBJ1-5; D gene unclear. This CDR3 comprises 12 residues. The V and J ends lost 2 bases and 3 bases respectively, with 2 bases between them.

In this sample, this clone turned up once. The chain employs TRBV5-1 and TRBJ2-2; possible D gene TRBD1, 5 bases. Germline V CDR1 and CDR2: SGHRS, YFSETQ. The CDR3 consists of 16 residues. V lost 4 bases to trimming and J lost 1 base, with 14 bases between them. The CDR3 protein is CASSPVRTMNTGELFF. CDR3 bases: TGCGCCAGCAGCCCAGTTAGGACAATGAACACCGGGGAGCTGTTTTTT.

The rearrangement links TRBV7-3 to TRBJ2-1; 12 bases are a match to TRBD2. CDR1 is SGHTA and CDR2 is FQGTGA in the germline V gene. The CDR3 length is 16 residues. V trimming: 1 base; J trimming: 7 bases; junction bases outside the gene matches: 5. CDR3: CASSLSASGGGNEQFF. The CDR3 DNA reads as TGTGCCAGCAGCTTAAGCGCTAGCGGGGGGGGTAATGAGCAGTTCTTC.

The chain is built from TRBV11-1 and TRBJ1-1; D is possibly TRBD1 (6 bases). The CDR3 has 16 residues. Trimming removed 0 bases at V and 4 bases at J, with 15 bases between. Germline V gene lookup returns CDR1 SGHAT and CDR2 FQDESV (reference sequence). CDR3 protein: CASSLARGALSTEAFF. DNA of the CDR3: TGTGCCAGCAGCTTAGCGAGGGGGGCATTATCCACTGAAGCTTTCTTT.

The V gene is TRBV28, the J gene TRBJ2-1; the D is unclear. This CDR3 contains 13 residues. V was cut by 7 bases and J by 0 bases, with 7 bases left in between. Germline loops: CDR1 MDHEN, CDR2 SYDVKM. The CDR3 DNA reads as TGTGCCAGCACCCCGAGCTCCTACAATGAGCAGTTCTTC. Residues: CASTPSSYNEQFF.

This clone showed up just once. This chain joins TRBV9 and TRBJ2-7; tentative D call: TRBD2 (7 bases). Germline assignment: CDR1 SGDLS and CDR2 YYNGEE. Trimming stripped 0 bases from V and 5 bases from J, with 15 bases between. The CDR3 has 15 residues. CDR3 residues: CASSVAAGAPDEQYF. CDR3 in DNA: TGTGCCAGCAGCGTAGCGGCGGGGGCCCCGGACGAGCAGTACTTC.

The chain employs TRBV11-1 and TRBJ2-1; 7 nucleotides agree with TRBD1. The germline gives CDR1 SGHAT, CDR2 FQDESV (reference sequence). This CDR3 region has 15 residues. With V trimmed by 5 bases and J by 5 bases, 9 bases remained unmatched. CDR3 bases: TGTGCCAGCAGCGGTATAGGGGGCGGTAACAATGAGCAGTTCTTC. Protein: CASSGIGGGNNEQFF.

This clone was picked up a small number of times. V and J are TRBV29-1 and TRBJ2-7; a possible D gene is TRBD2 (6 bases). Deletions cut 3 bases from V and 3 bases from J, with 9 bases between. The CDR3 is made up of 12 amino acids. Per germline, CDR1 SQVTM and CDR2 ANQGSEA. CDR3 amino acids: CSVEAGGYEQYF. The CDR3 DNA sequence: TGCAGCGTTGAGGCCGGGGGCTACGAGCAGTACTTC.

The rearrangement joins TRBV6-5 to TRBJ2-1; 7 nucleotides agree with TRBD1. Trimming removed 6 bases from V and 4 bases from J; junction bases left unmatched: 9. The length of the CDR3 is 15 residues. Germline CDR1 and CDR2: MNHEY and SVGAGI. The CDR3 DNA reads as TGTGCCAGCAGCCCCGAAGGGGGCGCTTACAATGAGCAGTTCTTC. Translation gives CASSPEGGAYNEQFF.

V and J are TRBV7-8 and TRBJ1-2; the match to TRBD1 covers 7 bases. Germline CDR1 is SGHVS and CDR2 is FQNEAQ. V was clipped by 1 base and J by 8 bases; unmatched bases: 13. The CDR3 totals 16 residues. CDR3 in amino acids: CASSLGPEQGKRGYTF. CDR3 nucleotide sequence: TGTGCCAGCAGCTTAGGCCCTGAACAGGGGAAAAGGGGCTACACCTTC.

This clone turned up a few times. V usage is TRBV19 and J usage is TRBJ1-1; D not resolved. Trimming took 1 base from V and 3 from J, leaving 9 bases between them. There are 14 residues in the CDR3. Germline V gene sequence: CDR1 LNHDA, CDR2 SQIVND (reference sequence). In nucleotides, the CDR3 is TGTGCCAGTAGTATAGGTGGGAAGGACACTGAAGCTTTCTTT. Protein product: CASSIGGKDTEAFF.

This clone came up once. The rearrangement joins TRBV7-2 to TRBJ1-1; unclear D gene. Germline lookup yields CDR1 SGHTA and CDR2 FQGNSA. CDR3 length: 13 amino acids. V was clipped by 6 bases and J by 2 bases, with 10 bases between them. CDR3 amino acids: CASRTDTNTEAFF. CDR3 bases: TGTGCCAGCAGAACAGATACTAACACTGAAGCTTTCTTT.

J is TRBJ2-1 and V is TRBV11-2; no clear D. The length of the CDR3 is 15 residues. The V gene's germline CDR1 is SGHAT and CDR2 FQNNGV. The germline V and J ends were trimmed by 0 bases and 12 bases, with 18 bases remaining between them. The CDR3 reads CASSLERVGSSGQFF. Here the CDR3 DNA reads TGTGCCAGCAGCTTAGAAAGGGTTGGCTCCTCCGGGCAGTTCTTC. Supplemented by reference TRBV11-2 and TRBJ2-1, the full variable domain reads EAGVAQSPRYKIIEKRQSVAFWCNPISGHATLYWYQQILGQGPKLLIQFQNNGVVDDSQLPKDRFSAERLKGVDSTLKIQPAKLEDSAVYLCASSLERVGSSGQFFGPGTRLTVL.

This chain links TRBV2 with TRBJ1-1; TRBD1 matches at 8 bases. The CDR3 has 12 amino acids. The germline V gene encodes CDR1 SNHLY and CDR2 FYNNEI. V was pared by 9 bases and J by 8 bases, with 8 bases of the junction left unmatched. The CDR3 coding sequence is TGTGCCAGTGGGACAGGAGCCTCAGAAGCTTTCTTT. It yields the protein CASGTGASEAFF.

V gene TRBV18 combines with J gene TRBJ1-1; 7 bases fit TRBD1. Germline CDR1 KGHSH, CDR2 LQKENI. V was pared by 5 bases and J by 2 bases, with 5 bases of the junction left unmatched. The CDR3 loop spans 14 amino acids. The CDR3 sequence: CASSKDRANTEAFF. The DNA for the CDR3 is TGTGCCAGCTCAAAAGACAGGGCCAACACTGAAGCTTTCTTT.

This clone was seen once. J is TRBJ2-3 and V is TRBV7-6; a weak D match, TRBD2 (5 bases). V lost 1 base and J 0 bases, leaving 11 bases between the germline ends. Germline-derived CDR1 and CDR2 are SGHVS and FNYEAQ. CDR3 size: 16 residues. The CDR3 loop reads CASSLVQRRSTDTQYF. CDR3 in DNA: TGTGCCAGCAGCTTAGTTCAGCGGCGAAGCACAGATACGCAGTATTTT. Complete variable domain (other parts from reference TRBV7-6 and TRBJ2-3): GAGVSQSPRYKVTKRGQDVALRCDPISGHVSLYWYRQALGQGPEFLTYFNYEAQQDKSGLPNDRFSAERPEGSISTLTIQRTEQRDSAMYRCASSLVQRRSTDTQYFGPGTRLTVL.

The V gene is TRBV9, the J gene TRBJ2-3, with 9 bases fitting TRBD1. The trim removed 4 bases at V and 2 bases at J, leaving 23 bases unmatched. The germline V gene has CDR1 SGDLS and CDR2 YYNGEE. The CDR3 is 21 amino acids. The CDR3 is CASSRTLPGQGKSRITDTQYF. In DNA form, the CDR3 reads TGTGCCAGCAGCCGTACTCTACCGGGACAGGGTAAATCGCGAATCACAGATACGCAGTATTTT.

The CDR3 DNA follows: TGTGCCAGCAGTGAATATGGGGGGTCAGGGTCGGTCTATGGCTACACCTTC. As protein: CASSEYGGSGSVYGYTF. The genes are TRBV25-1 and TRBJ1-2; D might be TRBD1 (5 bases). CDR3 length: 17 amino acids. Deletions cut 0 bases from V and 4 bases from J, with 18 bases between. The V gene's germline CDR1 is MGHDK and CDR2 SYGVNS.

This clone has a single count. The chain uses TRBV7-9 and TRBJ1-5; D not certain. The CDR3 extends over 14 amino acids. Germline V CDR1 and CDR2: SEHNR, FQNEAQ (reference sequence). The V and J ends lost 5 bases and 4 bases respectively, with 12 bases between them. DNA for the CDR3: TGTGCCAGCAGCCGGGGAACGAGAAATCAGCCCCAGCATTTT. Its protein product is CASSRGTRNQPQHF.

The V and J genes are TRBV7-6 and TRBJ1-1; a possible D gene is TRBD1 (6 bases). The ends were cut back, 0 bases at V and 5 bases at J, with 13 bases in the middle. The CDR3 is 15 residues long. Germline CDR1 reads SGHVS; CDR2 reads FNYEAQ. CDR3 DNA sequence: TGTGCCAGCAGCTTAGCAGGGGGGCTCAGGACTGAAGCTTTCTTT. This sequence encodes CASSLAGGLRTEAFF.

The chain carries TRBV2 and TRBJ1-2; no reliable D call. V dropped 6 bases and J dropped 7 bases, with 15 bases sitting between them. CDR3 length: 13 residues. Germline loops: CDR1 SNHLY, CDR2 FYNNEI. CDR3 in DNA: TGTGCCAGCAGAGGAGAGGGATCGGGTGGCTACACCTTC. The encoded protein is CASRGEGSGGYTF.

This clone was seen more than once but under ten times. This rearrangement joins TRBV19 to TRBJ1-2; the match to TRBD1 covers 8 bases. V dropped 6 bases and J dropped 2; count of bases not matched to a gene: 2. The CDR3 runs to 13 residues. CDR1 and CDR2 from the germline V gene are LNHDA and SQIVND (reference sequence). Here the CDR3 reads CASSRDRNYGYTF. CDR3 DNA sequence: TGTGCCAGTAGCCGGGACAGGAACTATGGCTACACCTTC.